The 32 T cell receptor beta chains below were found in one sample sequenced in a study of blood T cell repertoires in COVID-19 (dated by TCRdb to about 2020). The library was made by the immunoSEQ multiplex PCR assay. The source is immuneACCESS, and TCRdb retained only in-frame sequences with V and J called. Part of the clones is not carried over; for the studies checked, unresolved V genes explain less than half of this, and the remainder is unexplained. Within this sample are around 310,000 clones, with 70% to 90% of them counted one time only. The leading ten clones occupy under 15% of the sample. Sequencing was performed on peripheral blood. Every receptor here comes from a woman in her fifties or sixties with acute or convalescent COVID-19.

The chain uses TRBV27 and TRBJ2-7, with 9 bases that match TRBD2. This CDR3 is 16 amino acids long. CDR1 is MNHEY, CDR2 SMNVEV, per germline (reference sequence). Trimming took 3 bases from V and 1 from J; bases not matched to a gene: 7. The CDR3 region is CASSLRSGRQSYEQYF. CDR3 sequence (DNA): TGTGCCAGCAGTTTGAGGAGCGGGAGGCAGTCCTACGAGCAGTACTTC.

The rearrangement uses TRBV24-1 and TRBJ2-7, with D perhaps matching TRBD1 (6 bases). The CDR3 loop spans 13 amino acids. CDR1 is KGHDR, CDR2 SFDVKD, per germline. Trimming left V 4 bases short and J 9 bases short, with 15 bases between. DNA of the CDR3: TGTGCCACCAGTGACTCCAGGGGCTCAGGGCAGTACTTC. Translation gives CATSDSRGSGQYF.

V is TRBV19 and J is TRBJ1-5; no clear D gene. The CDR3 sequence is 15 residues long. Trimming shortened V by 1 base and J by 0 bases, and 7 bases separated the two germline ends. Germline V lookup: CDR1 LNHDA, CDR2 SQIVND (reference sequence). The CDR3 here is CASSIVGASNQPQHF. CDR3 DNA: TGTGCCAGTAGTATAGTAGGAGCTAGCAATCAGCCCCAGCATTTT.

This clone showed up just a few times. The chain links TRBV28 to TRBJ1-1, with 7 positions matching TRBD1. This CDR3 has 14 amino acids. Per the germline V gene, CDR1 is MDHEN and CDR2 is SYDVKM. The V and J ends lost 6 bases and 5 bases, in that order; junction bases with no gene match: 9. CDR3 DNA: TGTGCCAGCAGGGCTGAGGGGGCGCGGACTGAAGCTTTCTTT. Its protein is CASRAEGARTEAFF.

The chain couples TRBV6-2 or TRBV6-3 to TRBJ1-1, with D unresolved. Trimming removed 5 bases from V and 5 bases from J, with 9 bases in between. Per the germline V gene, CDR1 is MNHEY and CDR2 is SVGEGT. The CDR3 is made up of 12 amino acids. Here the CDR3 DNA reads TGTGCCAGCAGTCAACCGGGAACTGAAGCTTTCTTT. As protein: CASSQPGTEAFF.

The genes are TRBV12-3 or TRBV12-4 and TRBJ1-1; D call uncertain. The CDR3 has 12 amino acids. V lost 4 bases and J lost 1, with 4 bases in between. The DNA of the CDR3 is TGTGCCAGCAGTTACAGGAACACTGAAGCTTTCTTT. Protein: CASSYRNTEAFF.

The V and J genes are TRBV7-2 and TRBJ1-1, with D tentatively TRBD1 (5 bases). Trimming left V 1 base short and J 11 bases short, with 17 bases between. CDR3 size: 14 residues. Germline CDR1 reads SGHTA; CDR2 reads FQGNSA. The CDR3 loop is CASSLEPGRTQAFF. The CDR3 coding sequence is TGTGCCAGCAGCTTAGAACCGGGGAGGACACAGGCTTTCTTT.

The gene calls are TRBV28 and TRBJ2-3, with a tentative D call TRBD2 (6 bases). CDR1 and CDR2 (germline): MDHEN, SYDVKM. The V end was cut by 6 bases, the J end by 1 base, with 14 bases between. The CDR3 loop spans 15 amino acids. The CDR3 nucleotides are TGTGCCAGCAGCTTCCCCGGAGGGGGCACAGATACGCAGTATTTT. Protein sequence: CASSFPGGGTDTQYF.

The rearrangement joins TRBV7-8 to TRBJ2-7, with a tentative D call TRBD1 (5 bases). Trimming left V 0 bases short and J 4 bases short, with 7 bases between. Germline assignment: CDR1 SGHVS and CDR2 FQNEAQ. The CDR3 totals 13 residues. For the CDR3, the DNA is TGTGCCAGCAGCTTAGCCAGGGTATACGAGCAGTACTTC. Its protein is CASSLARVYEQYF.

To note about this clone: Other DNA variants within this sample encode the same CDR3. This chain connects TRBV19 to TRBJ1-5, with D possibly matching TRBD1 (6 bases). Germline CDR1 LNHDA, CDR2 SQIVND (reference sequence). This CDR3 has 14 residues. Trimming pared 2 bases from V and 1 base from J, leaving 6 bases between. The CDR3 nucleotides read TGTGCCAGTAGTATACAGGGGAGCAATCAGCCCCAGCATTTT. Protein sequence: CASSIQGSNQPQHF.

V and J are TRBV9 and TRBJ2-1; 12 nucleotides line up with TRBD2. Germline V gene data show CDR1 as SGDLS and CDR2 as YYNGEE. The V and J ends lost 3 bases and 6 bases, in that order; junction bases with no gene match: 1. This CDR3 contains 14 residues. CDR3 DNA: TGTGCCAGCAGCGGGACTAGCGGGACCAATGAGCAGTTCTTC. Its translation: CASSGTSGTNEQFF. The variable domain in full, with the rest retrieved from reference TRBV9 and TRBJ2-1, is DSGVTQTPKHLITATGQRVTLRCSPRSGDLSVYWYQQSLDQGLQFLIQYYNGEERAKGNILERFSAQQFPDLHSELNLSSLELGDSALYFCASSGTSGTNEQFFGPGTRLTVL.

The CDR3 sequence: CASSPTGSYNSPLHF. CDR3 nucleotides: TGTGCCAGCTCACCGACAGGGAGCTATAATTCACCCCTCCACTTT. The chain has TRBV18 and TRBJ1-6; 7 nucleotides align to TRBD1. The CDR3 length is 15 residues. Germline V gives CDR1 KGHSH, CDR2 LQKENI. With V trimmed by 3 bases and J by 3 bases, 2 bases remained unmatched.

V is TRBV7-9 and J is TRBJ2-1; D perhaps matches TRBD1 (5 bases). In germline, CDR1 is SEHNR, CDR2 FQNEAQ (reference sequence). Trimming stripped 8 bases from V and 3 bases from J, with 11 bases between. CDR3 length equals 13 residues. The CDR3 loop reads CASVGRGYNEQFF. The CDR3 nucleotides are TGTGCCAGCGTTGGAAGGGGCTACAATGAGCAGTTCTTC.

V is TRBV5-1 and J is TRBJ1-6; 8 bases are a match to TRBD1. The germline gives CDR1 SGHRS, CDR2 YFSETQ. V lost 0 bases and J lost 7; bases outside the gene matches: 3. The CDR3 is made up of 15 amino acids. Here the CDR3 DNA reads TGCGCCAGCAGCTTGGCCGGACAGGGAAATTCACCCCTCCACTTT. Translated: CASSLAGQGNSPLHF.

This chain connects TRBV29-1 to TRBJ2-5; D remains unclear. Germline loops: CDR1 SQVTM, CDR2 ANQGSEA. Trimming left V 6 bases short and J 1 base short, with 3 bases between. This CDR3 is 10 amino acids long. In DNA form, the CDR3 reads TGCAGCGTGAGCCAAGAGACCCAGTACTTC. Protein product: CSVSQETQYF.

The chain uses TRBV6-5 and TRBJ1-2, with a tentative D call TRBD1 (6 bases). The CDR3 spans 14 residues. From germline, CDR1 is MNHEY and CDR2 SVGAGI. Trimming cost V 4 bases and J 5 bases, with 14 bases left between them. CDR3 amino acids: CASSFGQSFYGYTF. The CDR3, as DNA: TGTGCCAGCAGTTTCGGACAGAGCTTTTATGGCTACACCTTC.

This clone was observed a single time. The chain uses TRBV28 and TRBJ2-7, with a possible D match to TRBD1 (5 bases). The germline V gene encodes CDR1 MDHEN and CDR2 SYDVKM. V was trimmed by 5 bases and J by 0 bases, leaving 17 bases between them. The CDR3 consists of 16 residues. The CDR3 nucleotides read TGTGCCAGCAGTCCGACAGTCGGTTGGAGCTCCTACGAGCAGTACTTC. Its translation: CASSPTVGWSSYEQYF.

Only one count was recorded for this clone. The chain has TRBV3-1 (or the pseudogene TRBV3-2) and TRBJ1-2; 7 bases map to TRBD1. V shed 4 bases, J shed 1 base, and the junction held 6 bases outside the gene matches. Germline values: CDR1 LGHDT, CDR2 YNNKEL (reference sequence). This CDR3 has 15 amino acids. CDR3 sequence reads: CASSLRRDSNYGYTF. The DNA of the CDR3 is TGTGCCAGCAGCCTGCGCCGGGACAGTAACTATGGCTACACCTTC.

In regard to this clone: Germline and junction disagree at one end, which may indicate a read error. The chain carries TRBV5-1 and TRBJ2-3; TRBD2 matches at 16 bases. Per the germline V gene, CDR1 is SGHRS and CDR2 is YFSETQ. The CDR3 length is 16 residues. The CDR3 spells CASRLGLAGGLDTQYF. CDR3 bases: TGCGCCAGCAGGTTGGGACTAGCGGGAGGGCTAGATACGCAGTATTTT.

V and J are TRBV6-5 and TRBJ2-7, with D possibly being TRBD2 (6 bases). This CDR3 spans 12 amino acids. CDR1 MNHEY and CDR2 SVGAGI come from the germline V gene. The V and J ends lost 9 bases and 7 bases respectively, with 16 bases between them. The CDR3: CASGLGGGEQYF. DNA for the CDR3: TGTGCCAGTGGCCTTGGGGGAGGAGAGCAGTACTTC.

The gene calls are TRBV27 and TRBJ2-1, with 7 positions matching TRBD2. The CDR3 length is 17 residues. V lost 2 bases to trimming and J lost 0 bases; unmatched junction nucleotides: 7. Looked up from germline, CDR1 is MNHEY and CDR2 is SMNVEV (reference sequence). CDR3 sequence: CASSLLLSGGSYNEQFF. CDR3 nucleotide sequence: TGTGCCAGCAGTTTACTTCTTTCGGGGGGCTCCTACAATGAGCAGTTCTTC.

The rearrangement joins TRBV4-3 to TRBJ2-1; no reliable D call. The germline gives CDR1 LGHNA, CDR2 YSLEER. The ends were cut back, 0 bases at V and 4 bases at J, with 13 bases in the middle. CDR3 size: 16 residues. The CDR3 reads CASSQEGSRQYNEQFF. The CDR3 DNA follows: TGCGCCAGCAGCCAAGAGGGCTCAAGGCAGTACAATGAGCAGTTCTTC.

The CDR3 DNA follows: TGCGCCAGCAGCTTGACAGGGGGTCAGCCCCAGCATTTT. This gives the protein CASSLTGGQPQHF. The gene calls are TRBV5-1 and TRBJ1-5; TRBD1 agrees at 8 bases. CDR3 size: 13 residues. In germline, CDR1 is SGHRS, CDR2 YFSETQ. Losses at the gene ends were 1 base for V and 6 bases for J; bases not matched to a gene: 0.

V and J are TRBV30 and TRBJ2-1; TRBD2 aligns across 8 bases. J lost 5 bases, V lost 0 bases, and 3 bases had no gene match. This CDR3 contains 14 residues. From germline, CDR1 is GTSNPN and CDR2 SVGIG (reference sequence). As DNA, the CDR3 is TGTGCCTGGAGTGTAACGGGAGGGGACAATGAGCAGTTCTTC. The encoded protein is CAWSVTGGDNEQFF. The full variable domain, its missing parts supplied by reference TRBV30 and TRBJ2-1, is SQTIHQWPATLVQPVGSPLSLECTVEGTSNPNLYWYRQAAGRGLQLLFYSVGIGQISSEVPQNLSASRPQDRQFILSSKKLLLSDSGFYLCAWSVTGGDNEQFFGPGTRLTVL.

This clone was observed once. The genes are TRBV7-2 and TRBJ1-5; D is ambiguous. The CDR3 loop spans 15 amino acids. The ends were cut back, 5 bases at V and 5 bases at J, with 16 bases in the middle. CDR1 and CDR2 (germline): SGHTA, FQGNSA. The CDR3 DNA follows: TGTGCCAGCAGCAGAGAGGCGGCGGAGGATCAGCCCCAGCATTTT. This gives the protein CASSREAAEDQPQHF.

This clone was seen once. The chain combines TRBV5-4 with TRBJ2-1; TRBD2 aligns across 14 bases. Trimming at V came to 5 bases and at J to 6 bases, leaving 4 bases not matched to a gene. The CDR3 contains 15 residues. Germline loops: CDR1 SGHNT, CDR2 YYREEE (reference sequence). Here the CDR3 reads CASRSGTSGSNEQFF. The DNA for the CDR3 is TGTGCCAGCAGGTCCGGGACTAGCGGGAGCAATGAGCAGTTCTTC.

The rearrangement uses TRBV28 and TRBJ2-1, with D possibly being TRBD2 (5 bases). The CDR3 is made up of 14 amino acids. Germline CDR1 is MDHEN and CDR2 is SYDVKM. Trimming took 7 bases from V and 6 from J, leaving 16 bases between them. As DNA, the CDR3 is TGTGCCAGCACCCACGGGGTTCCTAGCAATGAGCAGTTCTTC. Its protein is CASTHGVPSNEQFF.

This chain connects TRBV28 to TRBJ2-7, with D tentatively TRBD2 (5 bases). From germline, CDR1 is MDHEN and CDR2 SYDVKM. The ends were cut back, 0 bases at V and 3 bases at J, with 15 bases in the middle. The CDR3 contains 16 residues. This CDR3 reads CASSLWDSYSHYEQYF. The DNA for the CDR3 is TGTGCCAGCAGTTTATGGGACTCCTACTCTCACTACGAGCAGTACTTC.

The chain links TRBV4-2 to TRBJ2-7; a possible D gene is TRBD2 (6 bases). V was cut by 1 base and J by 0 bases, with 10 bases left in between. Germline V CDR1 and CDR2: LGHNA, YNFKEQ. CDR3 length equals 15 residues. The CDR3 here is CASSQAYGSSYEQYF. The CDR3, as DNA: TGTGCCAGCAGCCAAGCATACGGGAGCTCCTACGAGCAGTACTTC.

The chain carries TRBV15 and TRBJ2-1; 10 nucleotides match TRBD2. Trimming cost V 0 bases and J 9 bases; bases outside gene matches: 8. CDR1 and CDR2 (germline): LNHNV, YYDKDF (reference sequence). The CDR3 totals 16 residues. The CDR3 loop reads CATSRDWLAGDSEQFF. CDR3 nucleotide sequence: TGTGCCACCAGCAGAGATTGGCTAGCGGGGGATAGTGAGCAGTTCTTC. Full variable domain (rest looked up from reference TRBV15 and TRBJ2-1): DAMVIQNPRYQVTQFGKPVTLSCSQTLNHNVMYWYQQKSSQAPKLLFHYYDKDFNNEADTPDNFQSRRPNTSFCFLDIRSPGLGDTAMYLCATSRDWLAGDSEQFFGPGTRLTVL.

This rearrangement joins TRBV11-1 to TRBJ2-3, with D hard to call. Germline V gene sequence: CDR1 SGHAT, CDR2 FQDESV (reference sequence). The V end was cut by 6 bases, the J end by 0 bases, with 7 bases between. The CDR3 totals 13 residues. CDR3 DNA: TGTGCCAGCAGTGGAGTTAGCACAGATACGCAGTATTTT. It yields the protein CASSGVSTDTQYF. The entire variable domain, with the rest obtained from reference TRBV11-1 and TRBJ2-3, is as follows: EAEVAQSPRYKITEKSQAVAFWCDPISGHATLYWYRQILGQGPELLVQFQDESVVDDSQLPKDRFSAERLKGVDSTLKIQPAELGDSAMYLCASSGVSTDTQYFGPGTRLTVL.

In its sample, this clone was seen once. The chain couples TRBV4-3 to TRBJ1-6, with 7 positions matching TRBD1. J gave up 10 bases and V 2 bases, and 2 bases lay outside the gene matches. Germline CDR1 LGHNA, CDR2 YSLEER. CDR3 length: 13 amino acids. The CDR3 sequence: CASSQTGDSPLHF. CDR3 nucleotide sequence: TGCGCCAGCAGCCAAACAGGGGACTCACCCCTCCACTTT.